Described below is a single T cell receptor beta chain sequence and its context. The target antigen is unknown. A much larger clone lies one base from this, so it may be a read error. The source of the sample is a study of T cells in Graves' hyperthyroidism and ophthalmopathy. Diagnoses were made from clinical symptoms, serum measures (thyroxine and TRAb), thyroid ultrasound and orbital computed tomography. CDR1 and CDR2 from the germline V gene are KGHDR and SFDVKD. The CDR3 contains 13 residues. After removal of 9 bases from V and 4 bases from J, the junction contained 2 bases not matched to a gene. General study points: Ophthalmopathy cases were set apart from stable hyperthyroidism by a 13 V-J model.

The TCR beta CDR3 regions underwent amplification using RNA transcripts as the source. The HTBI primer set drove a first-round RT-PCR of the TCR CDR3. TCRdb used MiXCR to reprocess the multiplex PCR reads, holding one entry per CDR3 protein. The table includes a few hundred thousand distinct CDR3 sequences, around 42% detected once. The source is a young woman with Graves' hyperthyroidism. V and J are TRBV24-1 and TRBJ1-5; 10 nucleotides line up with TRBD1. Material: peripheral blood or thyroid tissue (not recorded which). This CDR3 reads CATQDRGNQPQHF. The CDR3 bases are TGTGCCACCCAGGACAGGGGGAATCAGCCCCAGCATTTT.